These 17 T cell receptor beta chains were sequenced from one sample in a study of blood T cell repertoires in COVID-19. Produced via immunoSEQ multiplex PCR; TCRdb's table is partial and in-frame only. The data hold 100,000 or so clones, with roughly nine tenths observed a single time. Sequenced material: peripheral blood. These receptors were obtained from a man aged 45-65 years with active COVID-19.

This chain links TRBV19 with TRBJ2-2; TRBD1 matches 8 bases. Trimming removed 5 bases from V and 3 bases from J; junction bases left unmatched: 11. CDR3 length equals 17 residues. The germline V gene encodes CDR1 LNHDA and CDR2 SQIVND (reference sequence). The CDR3 DNA is TGTGCCAGTAGTTCCAAACCTCAGGGGGCCTACACCGGGGAGCTGTTTTTT. Encoded protein: CASSSKPQGAYTGELFF.

CDR3 sequence (DNA): TGTGCCTGGACGACAGGACATACGAGGAACACTGAAGCTTTCTTT. Translated: CAWTTGHTRNTEAFF. This rearrangement joins TRBV30 to TRBJ1-1; D is perhaps TRBD1 (6 bases). Trimming shortened V by 4 bases and J by 1 base, and 16 bases separated the two germline ends. Germline-derived CDR1 and CDR2 are GTSNPN and SVGIG (reference sequence). This CDR3 has 15 amino acids.

The chain has TRBV29-1 and TRBJ2-1; 7 bases match TRBD2. Germline CDR1 reads SQVTM; CDR2 reads ANQGSEA. The ends lost 4 bases at V and 4 bases at J; junction bases unmatched: 4. This CDR3 has 13 amino acids. The CDR3 sequence: CSVARGVYNEQFF. The CDR3 bases are TGCAGCGTTGCACGGGGGGTATACAATGAGCAGTTCTTC.

This sequence joins TRBV5-5 and TRBJ2-2, with D maybe TRBD1 (6 bases). Trimming took 4 bases from V and 4 from J, leaving 17 bases between them. CDR1 is SGHKS, CDR2 YYEKEE, per germline (reference sequence). The CDR3 length is 16 residues. The CDR3 region is CASSLSDSPSTGELFF. The CDR3 DNA reads as TGTGCCAGCAGCCTTTCGGACAGCCCGAGCACCGGGGAGCTGTTTTTT.

V and J are TRBV18 and TRBJ1-1; D is unresolved. The V end lost 4 bases, the J end lost 3 bases, and 6 bases lay between the germline ends. Germline values: CDR1 KGHSH, CDR2 LQKENI. The CDR3 is made up of 12 amino acids. The CDR3 loop is CASSQSDTEAFF. Written as DNA, the CDR3 is TGTGCCAGCTCACAGAGCGACACTGAAGCTTTCTTT. Supplemented by reference TRBV18 and TRBJ1-1, the full variable domain reads NAGVMQNPRHLVRRRGQEARLRCSPMKGHSHVYWYRQLPEEGLKFMVYLQKENIIDESGMPKERFSAEFPKEGPSILRIQQVVRGDSAAYFCASSQSDTEAFFGQGTRLTVV.

This CDR3 reads CASSPSRGTGINEQFF. The CDR3 DNA reads as TGTGCCAGCAGCCCTAGTCGCGGGACAGGGATAAATGAGCAGTTCTTC. The chain employs TRBV3-1 (or the pseudogene TRBV3-2) and TRBJ2-1; 9 bases are a match to TRBD1. Trimming cost V 4 bases and J 7 bases; bases outside gene matches: 11. CDR1 is LGHDT, CDR2 YNNKEL, per germline (reference sequence). CDR3 size: 16 residues.

This clone was seen only once. The V call is TRBV10-3, the J call TRBJ2-7; 7 bases are shared with TRBD1. V trimming: 4 bases; J trimming: 6 bases; junction bases outside the gene matches: 6. The CDR3 is 13 residues long. Germline V gene lookup returns CDR1 ENHRY and CDR2 SYGVKD. The CDR3 is CAISAKWDSEQYV. The CDR3 DNA follows: TGTGCCATCAGTGCAAAGTGGGACAGCGAGCAGTACGTC.

The V and J genes are TRBV28 and TRBJ2-3; 7 positions agree with TRBD1. Germline V gives CDR1 MDHEN, CDR2 SYDVKM. With V trimmed by 5 bases and J by 4 bases, 6 bases remained unmatched. There are 14 residues in the CDR3. CDR3 bases: TGTGCCAGCAGTAAACCGACAGGGTCAGATACGCAGTATTTT. It specifies CASSKPTGSDTQYF.

With regard to this clone: At the DNA level, this CDR3 is encoded by other sequences in the same sample as well. The gene calls are TRBV19 and TRBJ1-6; TRBD1 might be the D (5 bases). This CDR3 region has 13 residues. V dropped 1 base and J dropped 7 bases, with 5 bases sitting between them. Germline V lookup: CDR1 LNHDA, CDR2 SQIVND (reference sequence). CDR3 nucleotide sequence: TGTGCCAGTAGTATAGCAGGGAATTCACCCCTCCACTTT. Protein: CASSIAGNSPLHF.

CDR3 nucleotides: TGTGCCAGCAGCCAACTAAACACTGAAGCTTTCTTT. This translates into CASSQLNTEAFF. The chain joins TRBV11-1 to TRBJ1-1; no clear D. CDR3 size: 12 residues. Trimming pared 5 bases from V and 2 bases from J, leaving 6 bases between. Germline V gene lookup returns CDR1 SGHAT and CDR2 FQDESV (reference sequence).

J is TRBJ2-2 and V is TRBV6-5, with 8 nucleotides matching TRBD2. This CDR3 is 14 amino acids long. Germline lookup yields CDR1 MNHEY and CDR2 SVGAGI. The V and J ends lost 7 bases and 1 base, in that order; junction bases with no gene match: 2. The CDR3 protein is CASIRGGNTGELFF. CDR3 coding DNA: TGTGCCAGCATCCGGGGGGGGAACACCGGGGAGCTGTTTTTT.

The chain joins TRBV14 to TRBJ2-1; TRBD2 is a possible D gene (6 bases). CDR3 length: 16 amino acids. Germline V CDR1 and CDR2: SGHDN, FVKESK. Trimming left V 5 bases short and J 2 bases short, with 16 bases between. CDR3 in amino acids: CASSFRAGRTYNEQFF. The CDR3 nucleotides are TGTGCCAGCAGCTTCCGGGCGGGGAGAACCTACAATGAGCAGTTCTTC.

This rearrangement joins TRBV7-7 to TRBJ2-5; D is possibly TRBD2 (5 bases). Trimming removed 1 base from V and 2 bases from J, with 14 bases in between. This CDR3 spans 16 amino acids. In germline, CDR1 is SSHAT, CDR2 FNYEAQ (reference sequence). The CDR3 sequence: CASSLGRLVVQETQYF. DNA for the CDR3: TGTGCCAGCAGCTTAGGGAGGCTAGTAGTGCAAGAGACCCAGTACTTC.

This clone was detected a few times. The chain uses TRBV3-1 (or the pseudogene TRBV3-2) and TRBJ2-5; 7 nucleotides match TRBD1. This CDR3 spans 14 amino acids. Per germline, CDR1 LGHDT and CDR2 YNNKEL (reference sequence). The J segment lost 4 bases and the V segment lost 4 bases, leaving 6 bases of the junction unmatched. The CDR3 region is CASSLAQGVETQYF. The CDR3 DNA reads as TGTGCCAGCAGCCTCGCCCAGGGGGTAGAGACCCAGTACTTC.

The chain recombines TRBV6-5 with TRBJ2-1, with D unclear. The CDR3 has 13 amino acids. The germline V and J ends were trimmed by 0 bases and 13 bases, with 13 bases remaining between them. CDR1 is MNHEY and CDR2 is SVGAGI in the germline V gene. The chain's CDR3 is CASSYSSVSVQFF. In DNA, the CDR3 is TGTGCCAGCAGTTACTCTTCCGTGTCGGTTCAGTTCTTC.

The chain has TRBV24-1 and TRBJ1-1; D is possibly TRBD1 (6 bases). Between the trimmed V and J ends, which lost 4 bases and 2 bases, there was a span of 10 bases. The germline CDR1 and CDR2 sequences are KGHDR and SFDVKD. The CDR3 runs to 14 residues. The CDR3 is CATSETGFNTEAFF. Here the CDR3 DNA reads TGTGCCACCAGTGAAACAGGGTTCAACACTGAAGCTTTCTTT.

This clone is a singleton in its sample. The gene calls are TRBV5-4 and TRBJ2-1; tentatively, D is TRBD2 (7 bases). The V gene's germline CDR1 is SGHNT and CDR2 YYREEE (reference sequence). The CDR3 consists of 16 residues. V lost 3 bases and J lost 6, with 19 bases in between. The CDR3, as DNA: TGTGCCAGCAGCTCCGGAGGGGGGGGAGCTGCCAATGAGCAGTTCTTC. It encodes CASSSGGGGAANEQFF.